This passage covers 14 T cell receptor beta chains from one sample sequenced in a study of blood T cell repertoires in COVID-19. Produced via immunoSEQ multiplex PCR; TCRdb's table is partial and in-frame only. In the table there are more than 350,000 clones, nearly 90% of which are singletons. The sample taken for sequencing was PBMCs or T cells enriched from blood (not recorded which). The receptors stem from a woman aged 18-29 years who had been exposed to COVID-19.

The chain employs TRBV7-9 and TRBJ2-5; TRBD2 agrees at 10 bases. Germline V gene lookup returns CDR1 SEHNR and CDR2 FQNEAQ (reference sequence). The ends lost 5 bases at V and 1 base at J; junction bases unmatched: 10. This CDR3 is 17 amino acids long. This CDR3 reads CASSPVYASGGQETQYF. As DNA, the CDR3 is TGTGCCAGCAGCCCAGTTTATGCTAGCGGGGGCCAAGAGACCCAGTACTTC.

V is TRBV4-3 and J is TRBJ2-1; D is unclear. Germline assignment: CDR1 LGHNA and CDR2 YSLEER. The ends were cut back, 0 bases at V and 9 bases at J, with 12 bases in the middle. CDR3 length: 14 amino acids. The CDR3 DNA reads TGCGCCAGCAGCCAAGAGATGGCCGCTGGTGAGCAGTTCTTC. This sequence encodes CASSQEMAAGEQFF.

The chain uses TRBV5-1 and TRBJ1-1, with 7 bases lining up with TRBD1. CDR3 length: 15 residues. V dropped 0 bases and J dropped 11; count of bases not matched to a gene: 13. CDR1 is SGHRS, CDR2 YFSETQ, per germline. The CDR3 region is CASSLASGTGERAFF. The CDR3 bases are TGCGCCAGCAGCTTGGCCTCTGGTACAGGGGAAAGGGCTTTCTTT.

The gene calls are TRBV6-5 and TRBJ1-1; D is undetermined. Trimming pared 3 bases from V and 4 bases from J, leaving 9 bases between. The CDR3 consists of 13 residues. CDR1 is MNHEY and CDR2 is SVGAGI in the germline V gene. The CDR3 is CASSYWARTEAFF. CDR3 nucleotides: TGTGCCAGCAGTTATTGGGCCCGCACTGAAGCTTTCTTT.

The chain employs TRBV9 and TRBJ2-7, with D possibly matching TRBD1 (6 bases). Germline CDR1 and CDR2: SGDLS and YYNGEE. V lost 3 bases to trimming and J lost 0 bases, with 13 bases between them. The CDR3 length is 15 residues. The CDR3 DNA follows: TGTGCCAGCAGCGAATTCACGGACAGCTCCTACGAGCAGTACTTC. Translation: CASSEFTDSSYEQYF.

The chain is built from TRBV6-1 and TRBJ1-5; unclear D gene. The germline CDR1 and CDR2 sequences are MNHNS and SASEGT. V lost 3 bases and J 10 bases, leaving 10 bases between the germline ends. The CDR3 contains 12 residues. The CDR3 region is CASSEPVRPQHF. The DNA of the CDR3 is TGTGCCAGCAGTGAGCCTGTCAGACCCCAGCATTTT.

CDR3 amino acids: CAIQGGITDTQYF. In DNA, the CDR3 is TGTGCCATCCAGGGGGGTATCACAGATACGCAGTATTTT. J is TRBJ2-3 and V is TRBV10-3; D perhaps matches TRBD1 (7 bases). Germline lookup yields CDR1 ENHRY and CDR2 SYGVKD. The CDR3 is made up of 13 amino acids. V lost 8 bases and J 2 bases, leaving 11 bases between the germline ends.

In regard to this clone: This CDR3 is also generated by other DNA sequences in the sample. The gene calls are TRBV11-2 and TRBJ2-7, with TRBD1 matching 12 bases. V gave up 5 bases and J gave up 4 bases; unmatched junction bases: 6. Germline assignment: CDR1 SGHAT and CDR2 FQNNGV. This CDR3 spans 15 amino acids. CDR3 region: CASSTPGQGAYEQYF. Written as DNA, the CDR3 is TGTGCCAGCAGCACGCCGGGACAGGGGGCTTACGAGCAGTACTTC.

This rearrangement joins TRBV28 to TRBJ2-3; perhaps TRBD2 as D (6 bases). The CDR3 has 16 amino acids. V was clipped by 5 bases and J by 0 bases, with 15 bases between them. Germline V gives CDR1 MDHEN, CDR2 SYDVKM. The CDR3 spells CASSPHGGTSTDTQYF. The CDR3 DNA reads as TGTGCCAGCAGTCCCCACGGGGGTACTAGCACAGATACGCAGTATTTT.

The V gene is TRBV7-8, the J gene TRBJ2-3; 9 bases agree with TRBD1. Trimming removed 5 bases from V and 4 bases from J; junction bases left unmatched: 7. Germline V CDR1 and CDR2: SGHVS, FQNEAQ. This CDR3 spans 15 amino acids. This CDR3 is CASSLGTGSADTQYF. Written as DNA, the CDR3 is TGTGCCAGCAGCCTAGGGACAGGGTCAGCAGATACGCAGTATTTT.

This clone was recorded once. The V gene is TRBV30, the J gene TRBJ2-1; tentatively, D is TRBD2 (5 bases). Germline V gene sequence: CDR1 GTSNPN, CDR2 SVGIG (reference sequence). The CDR3 sequence is 13 residues long. Trimming pared 7 bases from V and 5 bases from J, leaving 15 bases between. The CDR3 nucleotides read TGTGCCTCTGAGGACTGGCAAAACAATGAGCAGTTCTTC. Amino acid sequence: CASEDWQNNEQFF. The full variable domain, completed using reference TRBV30 and TRBJ2-1, is SQTIHQWPATLVQPVGSPLSLECTVEGTSNPNLYWYRQAAGRGLQLLFYSVGIGQISSEVPQNLSASRPQDRQFILSSKKLLLSDSGFYLCASEDWQNNEQFFGPGTRLTVL.

The V call is TRBV6-5, the J call TRBJ1-6; TRBD1 agrees at 7 bases. CDR3 length: 15 amino acids. V dropped 6 bases and J dropped 4; count of bases not matched to a gene: 6. CDR1 is MNHEY and CDR2 is SVGAGI in the germline V gene. CDR3 sequence: CASRRDRVYNSPLHF. CDR3 nucleotide sequence: TGTGCCAGCAGGCGGGACAGAGTATATAATTCACCCCTCCACTTT.

The rearrangement links TRBV28 to TRBJ1-3, with no clear D. CDR1 MDHEN and CDR2 SYDVKM come from the germline V gene. V shed 3 bases and J shed 2 bases, with 8 bases lying between them. The length of the CDR3 is 14 residues. CDR3 in amino acids: CASSFGSPGNTIYF. CDR3 DNA: TGTGCCAGCAGTTTTGGGAGCCCTGGAAACACCATATATTTT.

This rearrangement joins TRBV28 to TRBJ1-1; D not resolved. CDR3 length: 12 amino acids. The V end was cut by 1 base, the J end by 7 bases, with 7 bases between. Germline V gene sequence: CDR1 MDHEN, CDR2 SYDVKM. The CDR3 is CASSLFPGEAFF. Here the CDR3 DNA reads TGTGCCAGCAGTTTATTTCCAGGTGAAGCTTTCTTT.